These T cell receptor beta chains were read from a single sample in a study of T cell repertoires in cytomegalovirus infection. Each CDR3 protein is one row after TCRdb ran MiXCR on the reads. The sample yields approximately 300,000 distinct CDR3 sequences, 29% seen once. These receptors have no known antigen. This sample comprised cultured PBMCs, obtained from culture after CMV antigen stimulation. The receptors come from a human donor in good health (CMV status not recorded). Some clones in this sample may be carry-over from other donors' samples. CDR3s include the opening cysteine and the closing phenylalanine or tryptophan. The D gene is left open where the match is weak. For some rows the clone size is stated as once, few or many, or as a class when expanded; others skip it.

cdr3_length,d_call,j_call,v_call,clone_size,cdr3_aa,cdr3_nt
13,-,TRBJ2-3,TRBV7-2,many,CASSLISGDTQYF,TGTGCCAGCAGTTTGATCTCGGGAGATACGCAGTATTTT
17,-,TRBJ2-2,TRBV19,-,CASSIPLTRTNTGELFF,TGTGCCAGTAGTATCCCCTTGACAAGGACGAACACCGGGGAGCTGTTTTTT
15,TRBD1,TRBJ1-1,TRBV4-2,many,CASSQARTGGTEAFF,TGTGCCAGCAGCCAAGCTCGGACAGGGGGCACTGAAGCTTTCTTT
13,-,TRBJ1-2,TRBV7-2,few,CASSLNSHYGYTF,TGTGCCAGCAGCTTAAACAGTCACTATGGCTACACCTTC
14,TRBD1,TRBJ2-3,TRBV5-4,-,CATSSAAGGDTQYF,TGTGCCACCAGTTCTGCGGCAGGGGGAGATACGCAGTATTTT
15,TRBD1,TRBJ2-2,TRBV11-3,few,CASSSDRGLPGELFF,TGTGCCAGCAGCTCGGACAGGGGGCTTCCCGGGGAGCTGTTTTTT
14,-,TRBJ1-5,TRBV28,few,CASSFGIGNQPQHF,TGTGCCAGCAGTTTTGGGATCGGCAATCAGCCCCAGCATTTT
16,TRBD1,TRBJ1-2,TRBV3-1,-,CASSQDPGQLNYGYTF,TGTGCCAGCAGCCAAGATCCGGGACAGCTCAACTATGGCTACACCTTC
13,TRBD1,TRBJ1-2,TRBV19,-,CASRNRGHYGYTF,TGTGCCAGTAGGAACAGGGGACACTATGGCTACACCTTC
13,TRBD1,TRBJ1-2,TRBV5-1,-,CASSETTGYGYTF,TGCGCCAGCAGCGAAACGACAGGGTATGGCTACACCTTC
15,TRBD1,TRBJ2-7,TRBV29-1,-,CSASRPGQGYYEQYF,TGCAGCGCCAGTCGACCCGGACAGGGTTACTACGAGCAGTACTTC
15,TRBD1,TRBJ1-6,TRBV19,-,CASSIGTGGNSPLHF,TGTGCCAGTAGTATAGGGACAGGTGGCAATTCACCCCTCCACTTT
15,-,TRBJ1-5,TRBV6-6,-,CASSYSASVNQPQHF,TGTGCCAGCAGTTACTCGGCGTCAGTCAATCAGCCCCAGCATTTT
17,TRBD2,TRBJ2-3,TRBV7-9,few,CASSPTKLAGVPDTQYF,TGTGCCAGCAGCCCCACTAAACTAGCGGGAGTACCAGATACGCAGTATTTT